Reported below is one T cell receptor (beta chain). There is no known antigen for this receptor. There are no base qualities to consult, and no much larger clone falls within one base. The sample originates from a study of PD-1 blockade in classical Hodgkin lymphoma (dated by TCRdb to between 2020 and 2021). Regarding the research as a whole: Nivolumab dosing was 3 mg/kg intravenously every 2 weeks, continuing until either disease progression or unacceptable toxicity. To define a peripheral blood immune signature of response to PD-1 blockade in classical Hodgkin lymphoma, the study combined TCR beta sequencing with CyTOF.

Genomic DNA was isolated using the Qiagen DNeasy kit from unsorted PBMCs as well as from negatively selected CD4+ and CD8+ fractions. Using primers that anneal to V and J segments, immunoSEQ multiplex PCR amplified the TCR beta CDR3 regions. Amplification bias was minimized using a synthetic immune receptor repertoire, and residual bias was removed computationally after sequencing. In the authors' own workflow: Repertoire diversity was quantified as the Shannon entropy index using custom Python scripts. Unsorted, CD4+ and CD8+ repertoires were examined separately, except in combined analyses, for which CD4+ and CD8+ sequences were merged in silico. A clone counted as expanded when the clone's frequency after treatment rose at least 2-fold relative to C1D1, and clones undetected at baseline were given a pseudocount of 0.5. Singleton clones were defined as clones with 0 or 1 copy at C1D1, and non-singleton clones were defined as clones with 2 or more copies. By matching protein sequences in sorted samples from the same patient, clones expanded in unsorted samples were annotated as CD4+, CD8+ or unknown. Wilcoxon tests were applied to paired samples to test diversity changes from C1D1 to C4D1. This immuneACCESS table, as held by TCRdb, lists in-frame sequences with V and J called but not all clones. Of the missing ones, under half trace to an unresolved V gene in checked studies; the others have no known cause. That table gives V, J and clone size, and the DNA gave D and trimming. This sample holds 40,000 or so clones; about 88% were observed only once. In total, the top ten clones hold approximately 6% of the sample.

Study-wide findings and limitations: Trial patients achieving complete response had baseline diversity similar to newly diagnosed patients, whereas partial responders and progressors had significantly lower diversity. Diversity was lower in patients who began nivolumab less than 1 year after ASCT, so these patients were left out of later analyses to avoid confounding by immune reconstitution. Baseline TCR diversity was reported to be lower in newly diagnosed patients than in healthy donors, and even lower in relapsed/refractory patients. The study was restricted to a single clinical trial cohort, and the causes of repertoire differences, possibly disease activity or prior therapy, were left undefined. A significant rise by C4D1 was seen in CD4+ but not CD8+ TCR diversity (p=0.0027 vs p=0.16), with the rise being most apparent in complete responders (p=0.02).

CDR1 and CDR2 are read off the germline V gene (reference sequence) as LNHDA and SQIVND. V drops 9 bases and J drops 4 bases, leaving 16 bases in between. Counted from cysteine to phenylalanine, this CDR3 has 13 amino acids. Only CDR3 DNA remains: 39 bases, in frame from the first base. Per the publication, the time point label means: cycle 2 day 1 (C2D1) of nivolumab. Every trial patient had relapsed after autologous stem cell transplantation, and cohorts A, B and C differed in prior brentuximab vedotin exposure. The trial cohort comprised fewer than 65 patients with relapsed/refractory classical Hodgkin lymphoma whose best overall responses were complete response, partial response or progressive disease. In the multi-cohort phase II CheckMate 205 trial, trial patients received single-agent nivolumab. An independent review committee assessed best overall response using the 2007 International Working Group response criteria. Trial PBMCs were collected just before the start of nivolumab (C1D1) and during therapy at cycle 2 day 1 and cycle 4 day 1. Peripheral blood was collected in 8 mL Vacutainer Cell Preparation Tubes, from which PBMCs were isolated by centrifugation and then cryopreserved.

The sequence links TRBV19 to TRBJ2-7, with the D call perhaps TRBD1 or TRBD2, as 5 bases match in each case. Sequencing was performed on peripheral blood mononuclear cells (PBMCs), taken before the second cycle of nivolumab. The sequence was obtained from a human donor with classical Hodgkin lymphoma. DNA sequence: TGTGCCAGAATTGGGCAGGGACGTTACGAGCAGTACTTC. It translates to CARIGQGRYEQYF.